These 20 T cell receptor beta chains share one sample of origin, sequenced in a study of T cells in Graves' hyperthyroidism and ophthalmopathy. What was amplified from RNA transcripts were TCR beta CDR3 regions. Researchers ran a first-round RT-PCR on the TCR CDR3 using the HTBI primer set. TCRdb used MiXCR to reprocess the multiplex PCR reads, holding one entry per CDR3 protein. Of roughly 300,000 distinct CDR3 sequences in the sample, approximately 26% were seen once. Specimen: blood. The receptors shown here come from a man aged 40-49 years with Graves' hyperthyroidism that later progressed to Graves' ophthalmopathy.

This clonotype has a count of ten or more. The chain couples TRBV2 to TRBJ2-7, with a possible D match to TRBD2 (5 bases). The CDR3 contains 14 residues. Trimming stripped 5 bases from V and 5 bases from J, with 16 bases between. Germline loops: CDR1 SNHLY, CDR2 FYNNEI. The chain's CDR3 is CASSFRSTADEQYF. DNA for the CDR3: TGTGCCAGCAGTTTCCGATCCACAGCGGACGAGCAGTACTTC.

There are many counts of this clonotype. The rearrangement uses TRBV5-1 and TRBJ2-2, with no clear D. Germline CDR1 reads SGHRS; CDR2 reads YFSETQ. The length of the CDR3 is 13 residues. Trimming pared 4 bases from V and 1 base from J, leaving 5 bases between. CDR3: CASSTRNTGELFF. The CDR3 DNA follows: TGCGCCAGCAGCACCAGGAACACCGGGGAGCTGTTTTTT.

Many counts were recorded for this clonotype. This sequence joins TRBV6-1 and TRBJ1-5; TRBD1 agrees at 11 bases. The germline V gene encodes CDR1 MNHNS and CDR2 SASEGT. J lost 1 base, V lost 1 base, and 9 bases had no gene match. The CDR3 has 19 residues. The CDR3 coding sequence is TGTGCCAGCAGTGAAGTCCGGACAGGGGGCATTAAGAGCAATCAGCCCCAGCATTTT. Its translation is CASSEVRTGGIKSNQPQHF.

The chain links TRBV6-4 to TRBJ1-3; the D is unclear. V lost 7 bases, J lost 4 bases, and 11 bases lay in between. CDR1 and CDR2 (germline): MRHNA, SNTAGT. The CDR3 extends over 13 amino acids. CDR3: CASMGEVGNTIYF. Here the CDR3 DNA reads TGTGCCAGCATGGGCGAGGTCGGAAACACCATATATTTT.

This clonotype occurred many times. The V call is TRBV29-1, the J call TRBJ2-2; 8 positions match TRBD2. V shed 2 bases, J shed 6 bases, and the junction held 8 bases outside the gene matches. The CDR3 runs to 15 residues. The V gene's germline CDR1 is SQVTM and CDR2 ANQGSEA. CDR3 sequence reads: CSVERVAGLAGELFF. The CDR3, as DNA: TGCAGCGTTGAACGAGTAGCGGGATTGGCCGGGGAGCTGTTTTTT.

This clonotype has a count of ten or more. The chain carries TRBV6-1 and TRBJ1-2; D perhaps matches TRBD1 (5 bases). Per germline, CDR1 MNHNS and CDR2 SASEGT. V lost 0 bases, J lost 8 bases, and 10 bases lay in between. The CDR3 is 13 residues long. The CDR3 sequence: CASSEAGERGYTF. As DNA, the CDR3 is TGTGCCAGCAGTGAAGCAGGGGAACGAGGCTACACCTTC.

This clonotype has a count of ten or more. The gene calls are TRBV28 and TRBJ2-2; 15 bases agree with TRBD2. CDR1 MDHEN and CDR2 SYDVKM come from the germline V gene. After removal of 6 bases from V and 6 bases from J, the junction contained 14 bases not matched to a gene. This CDR3 comprises 19 residues. DNA of the CDR3: TGTGCCAGCAGCCGGTGGACTAGCGGGAGGGTTCCTTACGCCGGGGAGCTGTTTTTT. It is translated as CASSRWTSGRVPYAGELFF.

This clonotype was seen at least ten times. V usage is TRBV5-1 and J usage is TRBJ1-3; 9 bases agree with TRBD1. This CDR3 region has 16 residues. The ends lost 2 bases at V and 1 base at J; junction bases unmatched: 4. Germline V gene lookup returns CDR1 SGHRS and CDR2 YFSETQ. CDR3 DNA: TGCGCCAGCAGCTTAACCGGGACAGGGTCTGGAAACACCATATATTTT. Its protein is CASSLTGTGSGNTIYF.

Ten or more counts support this clonotype. The chain links TRBV6-1 to TRBJ2-7; D uncertain. Trimming shortened V by 6 bases and J by 6 bases, and 12 bases separated the two germline ends. The CDR3 is 12 residues long. Germline V gives CDR1 MNHNS, CDR2 SASEGT. This CDR3 is CASRPTWAEQYF. The CDR3 DNA sequence: TGTGCCAGCAGGCCGACCTGGGCCGAGCAGTACTTC.

This clonotype was found many times. The gene calls are TRBV6-5 and TRBJ1-5; TRBD1 matches at 7 bases. The junction had 2 bases not matched to a gene; V was cut back by 0 bases and J by 3 bases. The CDR3 has 15 amino acids. The germline V gene encodes CDR1 MNHEY and CDR2 SVGAGI. As DNA, the CDR3 is TGTGCCAGCAGTTACTCACAGGGGCACAATCAGCCCCAGCATTTT. Its translation: CASSYSQGHNQPQHF.

This clonotype was observed a single time. CDR3 sequence (DNA): TGTGCCACCAGTGATTTGGGACTTAACTATGGCTACACCTTC. This gives the protein CATSDLGLNYGYTF. V and J are TRBV24-1 and TRBJ1-2, with D unresolved. Germline CDR1 and CDR2: KGHDR and SFDVKD. The CDR3 contains 14 residues. Trimming removed 0 bases at V and 1 base at J, with 5 bases between.

This clonotype was counted many times. The chain combines TRBV19 with TRBJ2-2; no definite D call. The V end was cut by 7 bases, the J end by 0 bases, with 12 bases between. The CDR3 runs to 15 residues. CDR1 is LNHDA and CDR2 is SQIVND in the germline V gene (reference sequence). CDR3 region: CASNKGDANTGELFF. CDR3 DNA sequence: TGTGCCAGTAATAAAGGAGACGCGAACACCGGGGAGCTGTTTTTT. The full variable domain, in which reference TRBV19 and TRBJ2-2 provide the parts outside the CDR3, is DGGITQSPKYLFRKEGQNVTLSCEQNLNHDAMYWYRQDPGQGLRLIYYSQIVNDFQKGDIAEGYSVSREKKESFPLTVTSAQKNPTAFYLCASNKGDANTGELFFGEGSRLTVL.

This clonotype was counted ten times or more. J is TRBJ2-7 and V is TRBV20-1; D may be TRBD2 (5 bases). Deletions cut 0 bases from V and 3 bases from J, with 18 bases between. The CDR3 totals 16 residues. Germline assignment: CDR1 DFQATT and CDR2 SNEGSKA (reference sequence). CDR3 bases: TGCAGTGCTAGAGATCGGGGAAGCGTAATAGGCTACGAGCAGTACTTC. This sequence encodes CSARDRGSVIGYEQYF.

This clonotype was detected ten times or more. The V and J genes are TRBV12-3 or TRBV12-4 and TRBJ2-2; the D gene is possibly TRBD2 (5 bases). With 0 bases removed from V and 8 bases from J, the gap between germline ends came to 7 bases. CDR3 length: 13 amino acids. The CDR3 spells CASSLASGGELFF. The CDR3 DNA is TGTGCCAGCAGTTTAGCGAGCGGAGGGGAGCTGTTTTTT.

At least ten counts were recorded for this clonotype. CDR3 amino acids: CASIRGHYEQYF. The CDR3 DNA is TGTGCCAGCATCCGGGGACACTACGAGCAGTACTTC. The V gene is TRBV6-5, the J gene TRBJ2-7, with D possibly matching TRBD1 (6 bases). This CDR3 spans 12 amino acids. Deletions cut 7 bases from V and 3 bases from J, with 10 bases between. CDR1 and CDR2 from the germline V gene are MNHEY and SVGAGI.

The chain recombines TRBV6-1 with TRBJ2-4, with D perhaps TRBD2 (6 bases). Looked up from germline, CDR1 is MNHNS and CDR2 is SASEGT. The CDR3 covers 15 residues. The ends were cut back, 6 bases at V and 3 bases at J, with 15 bases in the middle. The CDR3 is CASSPGGRGKNIQYF. The DNA for the CDR3 is TGTGCCAGCAGCCCTGGGGGGAGAGGCAAAAACATTCAGTACTTC.

This clonotype was observed many times. This chain links TRBV10-3 with TRBJ1-5, with D maybe TRBD1 (6 bases). The germline V and J ends were trimmed by 3 bases and 7 bases, with 13 bases remaining between them. CDR3 size: 14 residues. From germline, CDR1 is ENHRY and CDR2 SYGVKD. CDR3 nucleotide sequence: TGTGCCATCAGTGACCAGGGGAAGGGCCAGCCCCAGCATTTT. It is translated as CAISDQGKGQPQHF.

The chain couples TRBV20-1 to TRBJ2-7, with 11 bases identical to TRBD2. Trimming cost V 1 base and J 2 bases; bases outside gene matches: 7. The CDR3 runs 16 residues. Germline assignment: CDR1 DFQATT and CDR2 SNEGSKA (reference sequence). The CDR3 coding sequence is TGCAGTGCTAGAGGCGTGACTAGCGGGATACCCTACGAGCAGTACTTC. Translated, it gives CSARGVTSGIPYEQYF.

This clonotype has more than one count but fewer than ten. V gene TRBV5-1 combines with J gene TRBJ2-5; 9 bases fit TRBD2. Looked up from germline, CDR1 is SGHRS and CDR2 is YFSETQ. This CDR3 has 14 residues. The V segment lost 3 bases and the J segment 2 bases; nucleotides outside the gene matches: 2. DNA for the CDR3: TGCGCCAGCAGCTCGACTAGCGGACAAGAGACCCAGTACTTC. Its translation is CASSSTSGQETQYF.

This clonotype has at least ten counts. The rearrangement links TRBV12-3 or TRBV12-4 to TRBJ1-2; a possible D gene is TRBD1 (6 bases). This CDR3 contains 16 residues. V shed 1 base and J shed 4 bases, with 16 bases lying between them. For the CDR3, the DNA is TGTGCCAGCAGTTTAGTGGAGGACAGCTACCTCTATGGCTACACCTTC. The encoded protein is CASSLVEDSYLYGYTF.